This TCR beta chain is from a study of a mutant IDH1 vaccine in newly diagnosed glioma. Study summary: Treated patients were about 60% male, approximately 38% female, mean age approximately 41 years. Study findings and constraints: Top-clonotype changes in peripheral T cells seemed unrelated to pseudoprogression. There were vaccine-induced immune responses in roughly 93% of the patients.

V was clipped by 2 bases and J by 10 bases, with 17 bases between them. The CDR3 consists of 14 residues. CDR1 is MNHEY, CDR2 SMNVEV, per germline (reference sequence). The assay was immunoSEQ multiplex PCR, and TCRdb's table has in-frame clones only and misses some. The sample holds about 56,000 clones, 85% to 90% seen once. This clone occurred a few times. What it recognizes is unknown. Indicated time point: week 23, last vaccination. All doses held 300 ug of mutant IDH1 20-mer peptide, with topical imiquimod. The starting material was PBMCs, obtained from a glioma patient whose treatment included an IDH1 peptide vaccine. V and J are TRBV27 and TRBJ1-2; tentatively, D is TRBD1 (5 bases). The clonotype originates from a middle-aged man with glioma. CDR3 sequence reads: CASSLGPQGSIYTF. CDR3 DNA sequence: TGTGCCAGCAGTTTAGGTCCCCAGGGAAGTATCTACACCTTC.